This T cell receptor beta chain was obtained from a study of T cell changes during pregnancy in multiple sclerosis. This clone was picked up one time. The data were produced by immunoSEQ multiplex PCR, yet TCRdb's version contains in-frame clones alone and is incomplete. Here the sample spans approximately 89,000 clones, 94% being singletons. This CDR3 is 16 amino acids long. Germline-derived CDR1 and CDR2 are MGHRA and YSYEKL. Trimming removed 1 base from V and 7 bases from J, with 17 bases in between. The sample in question was peripheral blood, obtained in the third trimester of pregnancy. This TCR was sampled from a female donor with multiple sclerosis, enrolled in a pregnancy study. The gene calls are TRBV4-1 and TRBJ2-1, with D tentatively TRBD1 (6 bases). CDR3 DNA: TGCGCCAGCAGCCAAGTGTTCACAGGGAATTCGAATGAGCAGTTCTTC. It encodes CASSQVFTGNSNEQFF.